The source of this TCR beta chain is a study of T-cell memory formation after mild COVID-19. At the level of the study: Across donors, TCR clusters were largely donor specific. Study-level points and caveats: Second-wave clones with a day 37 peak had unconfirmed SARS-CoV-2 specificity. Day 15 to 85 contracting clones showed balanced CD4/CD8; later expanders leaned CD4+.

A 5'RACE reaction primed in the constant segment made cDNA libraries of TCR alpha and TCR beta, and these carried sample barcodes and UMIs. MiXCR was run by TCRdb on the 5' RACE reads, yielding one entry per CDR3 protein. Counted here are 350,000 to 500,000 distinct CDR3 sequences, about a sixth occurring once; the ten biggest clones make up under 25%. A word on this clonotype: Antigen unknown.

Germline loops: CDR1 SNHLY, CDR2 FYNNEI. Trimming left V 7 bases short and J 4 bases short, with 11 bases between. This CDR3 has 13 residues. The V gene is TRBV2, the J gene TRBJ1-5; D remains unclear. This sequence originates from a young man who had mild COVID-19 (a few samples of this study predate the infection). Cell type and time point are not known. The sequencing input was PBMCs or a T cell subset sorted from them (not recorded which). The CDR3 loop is CASKVQVNQPQHF. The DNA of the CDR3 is TGTGCCAGCAAGGTCCAGGTTAATCAGCCCCAGCATTTT.